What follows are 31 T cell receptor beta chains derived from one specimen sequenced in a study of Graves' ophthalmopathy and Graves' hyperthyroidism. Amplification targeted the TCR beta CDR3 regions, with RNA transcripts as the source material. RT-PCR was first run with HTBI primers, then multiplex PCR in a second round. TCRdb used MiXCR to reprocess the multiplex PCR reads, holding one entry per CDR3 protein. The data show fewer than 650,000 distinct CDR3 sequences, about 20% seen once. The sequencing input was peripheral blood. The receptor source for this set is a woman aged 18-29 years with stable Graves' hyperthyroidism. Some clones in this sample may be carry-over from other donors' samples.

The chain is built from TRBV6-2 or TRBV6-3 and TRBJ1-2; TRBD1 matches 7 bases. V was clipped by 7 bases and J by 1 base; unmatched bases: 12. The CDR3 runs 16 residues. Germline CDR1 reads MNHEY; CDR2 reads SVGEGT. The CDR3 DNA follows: TGTGCCAGCACCGGACAGGTGGTTCTCCTTAACTATGGCTACACCTTC. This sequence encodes CASTGQVVLLNYGYTF.

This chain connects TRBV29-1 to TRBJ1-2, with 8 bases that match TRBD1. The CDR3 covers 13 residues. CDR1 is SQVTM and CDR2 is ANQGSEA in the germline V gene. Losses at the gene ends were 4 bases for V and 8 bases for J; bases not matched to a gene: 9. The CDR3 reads CSVVGPRGQGYTF. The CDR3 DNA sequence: TGCAGCGTTGTTGGTCCCAGGGGGCAAGGCTACACCTTC. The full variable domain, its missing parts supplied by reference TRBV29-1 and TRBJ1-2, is SAVISQKPSRDICQRGTSLTIQCQVDSQVTMMFWYRQQPGQSLTLIATANQGSEATYESGFVIDKFPISRPNLTFSTLTVSNMSPEDSSIYLCSVVGPRGQGYTFGSGTRLTVV.

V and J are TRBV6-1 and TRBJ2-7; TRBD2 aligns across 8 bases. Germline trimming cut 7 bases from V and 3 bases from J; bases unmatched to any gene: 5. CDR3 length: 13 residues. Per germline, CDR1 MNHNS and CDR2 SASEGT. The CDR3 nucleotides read TGTGCCAGCAACTCCGGGGGGGACTACGAGCAGTACTTC. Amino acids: CASNSGGDYEQYF.

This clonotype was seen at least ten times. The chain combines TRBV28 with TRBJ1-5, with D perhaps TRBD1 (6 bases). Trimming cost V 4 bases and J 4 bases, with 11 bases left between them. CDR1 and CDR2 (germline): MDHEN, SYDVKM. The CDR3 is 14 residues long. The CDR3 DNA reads TGTGCCAGCAGTTCTGGACAGCTAAATCAGCCCCAGCATTTT. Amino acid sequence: CASSSGQLNQPQHF. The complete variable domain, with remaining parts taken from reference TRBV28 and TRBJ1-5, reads DVKVTQSSRYLVKRTGEKVFLECVQDMDHENMFWYRQDPGLGLRLIYFSYDVKMKEKGDIPEGYSVSREKKERFSLILESASTNQTSMYLCASSSGQLNQPQHFGDGTRLSIL.

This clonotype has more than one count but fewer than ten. CDR3 in amino acids: CSASGPPEETQYF. CDR3 bases: TGCAGTGCTAGTGGTCCCCCAGAAGAGACCCAGTACTTC. This chain joins TRBV20-1 and TRBJ2-5; D gene unclear. Germline CDR1 reads DFQATT; CDR2 reads SNEGSKA (reference sequence). This CDR3 has 13 residues. V gave up 3 bases and J gave up 3 bases, with 11 bases separating them.

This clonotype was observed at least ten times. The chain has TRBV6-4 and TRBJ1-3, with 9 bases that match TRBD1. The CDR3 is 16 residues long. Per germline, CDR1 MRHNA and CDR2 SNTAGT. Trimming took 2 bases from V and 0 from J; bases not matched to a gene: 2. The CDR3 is CASSDGQGTSGNTIYF. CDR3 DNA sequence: TGTGCCAGCAGTGACGGACAGGGGACCTCTGGAAACACCATATATTTT.

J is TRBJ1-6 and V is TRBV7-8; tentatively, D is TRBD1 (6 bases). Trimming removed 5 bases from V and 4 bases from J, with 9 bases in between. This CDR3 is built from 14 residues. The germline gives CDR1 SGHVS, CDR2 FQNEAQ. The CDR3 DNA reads TGTGCCAGCAGCCGGGACAAATATAATTCACCCCTCCACTTT. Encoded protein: CASSRDKYNSPLHF.

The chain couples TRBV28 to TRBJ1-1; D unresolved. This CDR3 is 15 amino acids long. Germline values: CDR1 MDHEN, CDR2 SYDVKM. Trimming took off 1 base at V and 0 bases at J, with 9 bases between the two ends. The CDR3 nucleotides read TGTGCCAGCAGTTTATCCCACGGCATGAACACTGAAGCTTTCTTT. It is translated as CASSLSHGMNTEAFF. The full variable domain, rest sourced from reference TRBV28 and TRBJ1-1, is DVKVTQSSRYLVKRTGEKVFLECVQDMDHENMFWYRQDPGLGLRLIYFSYDVKMKEKGDIPEGYSVSREKKERFSLILESASTNQTSMYLCASSLSHGMNTEAFFGQGTRLTVV.

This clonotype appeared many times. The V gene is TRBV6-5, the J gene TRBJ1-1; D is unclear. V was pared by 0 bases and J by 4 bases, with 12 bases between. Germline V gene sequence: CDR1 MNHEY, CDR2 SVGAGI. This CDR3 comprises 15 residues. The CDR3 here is CASSYSPQLITEAFF. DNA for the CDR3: TGTGCCAGCAGTTACTCTCCTCAATTAATCACTGAAGCTTTCTTT.

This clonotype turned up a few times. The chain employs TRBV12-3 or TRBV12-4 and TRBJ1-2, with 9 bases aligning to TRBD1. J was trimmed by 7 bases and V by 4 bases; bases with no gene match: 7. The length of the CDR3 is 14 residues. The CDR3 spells CASSYWGQGGGYTF. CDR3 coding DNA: TGTGCCAGCAGTTACTGGGGACAGGGAGGTGGCTACACCTTC.

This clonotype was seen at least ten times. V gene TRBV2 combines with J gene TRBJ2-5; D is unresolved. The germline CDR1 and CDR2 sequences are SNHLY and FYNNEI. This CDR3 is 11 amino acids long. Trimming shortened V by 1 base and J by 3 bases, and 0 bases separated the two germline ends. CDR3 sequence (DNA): TGTGCCAGCAGTGAAGAAGAGACCCAGTACTTC. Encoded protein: CASSEEETQYF.

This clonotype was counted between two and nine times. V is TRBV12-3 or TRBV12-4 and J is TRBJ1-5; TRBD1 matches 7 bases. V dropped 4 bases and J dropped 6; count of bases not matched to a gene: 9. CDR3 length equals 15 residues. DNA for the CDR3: TGTGCCAGCAGTTCCCCTGACAGGGCAGGTCAGCCCCAGCATTTT. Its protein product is CASSSPDRAGQPQHF.

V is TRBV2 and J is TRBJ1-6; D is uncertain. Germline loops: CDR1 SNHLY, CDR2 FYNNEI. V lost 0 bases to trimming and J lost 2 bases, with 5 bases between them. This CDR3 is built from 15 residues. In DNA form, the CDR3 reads TGTGCCAGCAGTGAAGCGGGCGCCTATAATTCACCCCTCCACTTT. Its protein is CASSEAGAYNSPLHF.

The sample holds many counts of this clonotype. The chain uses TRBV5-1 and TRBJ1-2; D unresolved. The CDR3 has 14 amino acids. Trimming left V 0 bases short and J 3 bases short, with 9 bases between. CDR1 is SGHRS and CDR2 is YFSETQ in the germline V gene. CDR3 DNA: TGCGCCAGCAGCTTGGACGGAAATGACTATGGCTACACCTTC. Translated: CASSLDGNDYGYTF.

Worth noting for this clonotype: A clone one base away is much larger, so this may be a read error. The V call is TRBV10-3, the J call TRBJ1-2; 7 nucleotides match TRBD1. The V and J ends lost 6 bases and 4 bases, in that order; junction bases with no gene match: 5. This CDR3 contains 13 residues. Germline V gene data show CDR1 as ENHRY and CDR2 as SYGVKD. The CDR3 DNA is TGTGCCATCAGAGGGGGACAGTCCTATGGCTACACCTTC. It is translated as CAIRGGQSYGYTF.

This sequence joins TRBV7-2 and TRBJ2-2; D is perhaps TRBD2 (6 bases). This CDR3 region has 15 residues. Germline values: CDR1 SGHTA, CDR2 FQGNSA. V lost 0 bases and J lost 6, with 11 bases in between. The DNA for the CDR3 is TGTGCCAGCAGCTTAGCGCTTGGCGGGGCCGGGGAGCTGTTTTTT. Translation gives CASSLALGGAGELFF.

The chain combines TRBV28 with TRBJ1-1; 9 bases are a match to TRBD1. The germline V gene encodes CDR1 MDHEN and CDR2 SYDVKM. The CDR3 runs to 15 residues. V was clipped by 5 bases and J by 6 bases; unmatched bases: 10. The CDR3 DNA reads TGTGCCAGCAGTCCATCTACAGGGGGCGTGTCTGAAGCTTTCTTT. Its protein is CASSPSTGGVSEAFF.

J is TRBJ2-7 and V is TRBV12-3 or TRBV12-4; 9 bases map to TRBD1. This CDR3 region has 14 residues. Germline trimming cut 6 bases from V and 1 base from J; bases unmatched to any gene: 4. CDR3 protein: CASRRQGVSYEQYF. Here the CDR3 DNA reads TGTGCCAGCAGGAGACAGGGGGTGTCCTACGAGCAGTACTTC.

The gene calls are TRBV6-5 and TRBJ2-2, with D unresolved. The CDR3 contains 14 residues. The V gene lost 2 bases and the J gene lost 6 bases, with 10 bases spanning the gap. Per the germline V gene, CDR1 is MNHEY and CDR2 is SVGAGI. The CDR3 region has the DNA TGTGCCAGCAGTTACAGTTCTATGTCCGGGGAGCTGTTTTTT. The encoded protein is CASSYSSMSGELFF.

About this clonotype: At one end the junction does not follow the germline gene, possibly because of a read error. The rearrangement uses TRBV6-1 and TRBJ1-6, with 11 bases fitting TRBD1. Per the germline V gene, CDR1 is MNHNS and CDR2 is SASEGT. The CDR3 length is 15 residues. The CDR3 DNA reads TGCGCCAGCAGCAACGGACAGGGGGCGAATTCACCCCTCCACTTT. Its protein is CASSNGQGANSPLHF.

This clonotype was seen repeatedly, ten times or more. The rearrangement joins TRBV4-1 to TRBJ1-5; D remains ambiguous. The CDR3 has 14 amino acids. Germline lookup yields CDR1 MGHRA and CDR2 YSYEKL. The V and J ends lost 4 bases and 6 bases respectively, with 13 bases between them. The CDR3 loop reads CASSPHGTAQPQHF. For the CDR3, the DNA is TGCGCCAGCAGCCCCCATGGTACGGCTCAGCCCCAGCATTTT.

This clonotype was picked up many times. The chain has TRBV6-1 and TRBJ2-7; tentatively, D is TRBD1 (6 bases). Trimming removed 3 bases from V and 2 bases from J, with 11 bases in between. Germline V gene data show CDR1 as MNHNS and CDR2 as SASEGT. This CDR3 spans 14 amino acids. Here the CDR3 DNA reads TGTGCCAGCAGTGACGGACAGCCGGCCTACGAGCAGTACTTC. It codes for CASSDGQPAYEQYF.

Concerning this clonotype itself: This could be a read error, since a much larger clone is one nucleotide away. The CDR3 sequence: CASRDPVSHLHF. CDR3 bases: TGTGCCAGCCGTGATCCGGTCTCACACCTCCACTTT. The chain carries TRBV27 and TRBJ1-6; D gene unclear. Germline-derived CDR1 and CDR2 are MNHEY and SMNVEV (reference sequence). This CDR3 has 12 residues.

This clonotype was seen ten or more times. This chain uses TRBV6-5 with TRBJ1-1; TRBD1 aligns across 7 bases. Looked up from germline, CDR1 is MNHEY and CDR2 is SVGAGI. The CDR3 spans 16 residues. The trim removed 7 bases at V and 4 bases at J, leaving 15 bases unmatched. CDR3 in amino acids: CASISTGALSGTEAFF. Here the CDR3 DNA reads TGTGCCAGCATCTCAACAGGGGCCCTGAGCGGCACTGAAGCTTTCTTT.

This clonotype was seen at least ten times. CDR3 sequence: CATSSTGRAFF. The CDR3 nucleotides read TGTGCCACCAGCAGTACTGGGCGAGCTTTCTTT. This chain links TRBV15 with TRBJ1-1; no clear D gene. Germline loops: CDR1 LNHNV, CDR2 YYDKDF (reference sequence). CDR3 size: 11 residues. Deletions cut 3 bases from V and 10 bases from J, with 9 bases between.

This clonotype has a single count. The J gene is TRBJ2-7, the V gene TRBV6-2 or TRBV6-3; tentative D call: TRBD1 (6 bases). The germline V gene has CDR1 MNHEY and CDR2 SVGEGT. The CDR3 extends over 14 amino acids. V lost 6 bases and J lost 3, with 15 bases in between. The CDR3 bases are TGTGCCAGCAGCTGGATGAAAGGGGGCTACGAGCAGTACTTC. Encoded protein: CASSWMKGGYEQYF.

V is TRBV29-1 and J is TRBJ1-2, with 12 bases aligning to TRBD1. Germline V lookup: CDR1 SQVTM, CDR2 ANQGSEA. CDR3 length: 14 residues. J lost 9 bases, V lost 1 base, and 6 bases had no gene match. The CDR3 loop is CSVEGDRGRGSYTF. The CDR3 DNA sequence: TGCAGCGTTGAAGGGGACAGGGGGCGAGGAAGCTACACCTTC.

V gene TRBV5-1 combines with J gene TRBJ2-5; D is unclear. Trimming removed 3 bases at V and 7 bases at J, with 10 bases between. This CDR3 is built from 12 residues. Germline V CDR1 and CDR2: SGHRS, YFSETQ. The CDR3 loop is CASSSVEGTQYF. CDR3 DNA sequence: TGCGCCAGCAGCTCCGTTGAAGGGACCCAGTACTTC.

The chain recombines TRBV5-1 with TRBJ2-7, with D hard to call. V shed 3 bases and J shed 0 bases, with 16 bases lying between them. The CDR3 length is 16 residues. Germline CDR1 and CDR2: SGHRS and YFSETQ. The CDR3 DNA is TGCGCCAGCAGCTCTCTTTACGGGCTACCCTCCTACGAGCAGTACTTC. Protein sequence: CASSSLYGLPSYEQYF.

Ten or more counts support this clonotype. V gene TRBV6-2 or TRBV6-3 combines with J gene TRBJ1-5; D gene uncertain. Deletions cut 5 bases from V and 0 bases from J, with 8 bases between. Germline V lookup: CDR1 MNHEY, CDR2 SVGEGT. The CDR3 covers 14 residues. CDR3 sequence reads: CASSETLSNQPQHF. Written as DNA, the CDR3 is TGTGCCAGCAGTGAGACACTTAGCAATCAGCCCCAGCATTTT.

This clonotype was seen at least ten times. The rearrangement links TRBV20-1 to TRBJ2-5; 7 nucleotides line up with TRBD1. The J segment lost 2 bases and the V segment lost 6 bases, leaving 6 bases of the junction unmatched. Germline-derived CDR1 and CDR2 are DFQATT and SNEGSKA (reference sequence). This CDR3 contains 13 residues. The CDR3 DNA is TGCAGTGCGACGGGGACAGTACAAGAGACCCAGTACTTC. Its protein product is CSATGTVQETQYF.